A selection of T cell receptor beta chains follows, all from one sample in a study of read filtering for tumor transcriptome and immune sequencing. A single record per CDR3 protein comes from TCRdb applying MiXCR to the reads. Of about 41,000 distinct CDR3 sequences listed, roughly an eighth are singletons. Sequences were obtained from a population of CD138-negative cells sorted from bone marrow. The receptors were sampled from a donor at least 40 years old with multiple myeloma. Each CDR3 is given with its conserved first and last residue. A D gene is named only where the DNA matches it firmly. A row's size may be missing; if present it is once, few, many or a size class.

J gene	V gene	D gene	clone size	CDR3 protein	CDR3 DNA
TRBJ2-3	TRBV20-1	-	many	CSAIHRAGVDTQYF	TGCAGTGCCATACATAGGGCAGGGGTAGATACGCAGTATTTT
TRBJ2-7	TRBV7-9	TRBD2	many	CASSPASGTYEQYF	TGTGCCAGCAGCCCGGCTAGCGGCACCTACGAGCAGTACTTC
TRBJ2-1	TRBV10-2	-	many	CASTPGWTVGNEQFF	TGCGCCAGCACTCCTGGGTGGACAGTAGGGAATGAGCAGTTCTTC
TRBJ2-2	TRBV25-1	-	-	CASSRNNGNTGELFF	TGTGCCAGCAGTAGAAACAACGGGAACACCGGGGAGCTGTTTTTT
TRBJ2-5	TRBV25-1	-	many	CASSDSQGGDQETQYF	TGTGCCAGCAGTGACTCGCAGGGGGGGGACCAAGAGACCCAGTACTTC
TRBJ1-5	TRBV30	-	many	CAWSEISNQPQHF	TGTGCCTGGAGTGAGATTAGCAATCAGCCCCAGCATTTT
TRBJ1-5	TRBV21-1	-	many	CASSNGRVQPQHF	TGTGCCAGCAGCAATGGGAGGGTGCAGCCCCAGCATTTT
TRBJ2-4	TRBV29-1	-	-	CSGGERWENKNIQYF	TGCAGCGGGGGGGAAAGGTGGGAGAACAAAAACATTCAGTACTTC
TRBJ2-1	TRBV18	TRBD2	-	CASSPWTSVLYNEQFF	TGTGCCAGCTCACCCTGGACTAGCGTATTGTACAATGAGCAGTTCTTC
TRBJ2-3	TRBV19	TRBD2	many	CASRLASGEIRDTQYF	TGTGCCAGTAGATTGGCAAGCGGGGAGATCCGTGATACGCAGTATTTT
TRBJ2-5	TRBV7-9	-	many	CASSFGRHQETQYF	TGTGCCAGCAGCTTTGGGAGGCACCAAGAGACCCAGTACTTC
TRBJ2-5	TRBV19	-	-	CASSSIEGSETQYF	TGTGCCAGTAGTAGTATCGAAGGGTCGGAGACCCAGTACTTC
TRBJ2-1	TRBV29-1	-	many	CSVAASYNEQFF	TGCAGCGTGGCGGCCTCCTACAATGAGCAGTTCTTC
TRBJ1-5	TRBV12-3/TRBV12-4	-	many	CASRQGTESNQPQHF	TGTGCCAGCAGACAAGGGACGGAGAGCAATCAGCCCCAGCATTTT
TRBJ2-7	TRBV4-1	TRBD1	many	CASSHQVLGTGRGEQYF	TGCGCCAGCAGCCACCAAGTGCTCGGGACAGGGAGGGGCGAGCAGTACTTC
TRBJ2-3	TRBV7-2	TRBD2	many	CASRSGSGRSTDTQYF	TGTGCCAGCAGGTCGGGTAGCGGGAGGTCCACAGATACGCAGTATTTT
TRBJ2-5	TRBV7-2	TRBD2	-	CASSWLAGERETQYF	TGTGCCAGCAGCTGGCTAGCGGGGGAAAGAGAGACCCAGTACTTC
TRBJ1-4	TRBV7-2	-	many	CASSFTQKNEKLFF	TGTGCCAGCAGCTTTACACAGAAGAATGAAAAACTGTTTTTT
TRBJ1-2	TRBV14	-	many	CASSQSLGANYGYTF	TGTGCCAGCAGCCAAAGTTTAGGGGCAAACTATGGCTACACCTTC
TRBJ2-3	TRBV7-8	-	many	CASSLFRSDTQYF	TGTGCCAGCAGCTTATTTAGGTCAGATACGCAGTATTTT
TRBJ2-7	TRBV2	-	many	CASSEAYEQYF	TGTGCCAGCAGTGAAGCGTACGAGCAGTACTTC
TRBJ2-6	TRBV7-9	-	many	CASIAGGANVLTF	TGTGCCAGCATTGCCGGAGGGGCCAACGTCCTGACTTTC
TRBJ2-1	TRBV7-9	-	many	CASTLGGLGEQFF	TGTGCCAGCACCTTGGGCGGGTTGGGTGAGCAGTTCTTC
TRBJ2-7	TRBV7-2	TRBD1	many	CASSSTGTGANEQYF	TGTGCCAGCAGCTCGACCGGGACAGGGGCCAACGAGCAGTACTTC
TRBJ2-3	TRBV5-1	-	many	CASSPWAGTDTQYF	TGCGCCAGCAGCCCGTGGGCAGGGACAGATACGCAGTATTTT
TRBJ1-5	TRBV27	-	few	CASNPGGGNQPQHF	TGTGCCAGCAACCCCGGGGGGGGGAATCAGCCCCAGCATTTT
TRBJ2-1	TRBV20-1	-	many	CSASKGNSYNEQFF	TGCAGTGCTAGTAAGGGAAACTCCTACAATGAGCAGTTCTTC
TRBJ2-3	TRBV6-2/TRBV6-3	TRBD2	many	CASTSAGADTDTQYF	TGTGCCAGCACATCAGCGGGAGCGGACACAGATACGCAGTATTTT
TRBJ2-7	TRBV20-1	TRBD2	many	CSARPSGRDYEQYF	TGCAGTGCTAGACCCAGCGGGAGGGACTACGAGCAGTACTTC
TRBJ2-7	TRBV19	-	many	CASNDRWNDEQYF	TGTGCCAGTAACGACAGGTGGAACGACGAGCAGTACTTC
TRBJ2-5	TRBV12-3/TRBV12-4	-	-	CASSLGGQLRQETQYF	TGTGCCAGCAGTTTAGGAGGACAGTTGCGACAAGAGACCCAGTACTTC
TRBJ2-1	TRBV2	-	many	CASSEVGLDDNEQFF	TGTGCCAGCAGTGAAGTCGGGCTCGACGACAATGAGCAGTTCTTC
TRBJ2-5	TRBV5-6	-	few	CASSWEQGRETQYF	TGTGCCAGCAGCTGGGAACAGGGTCGGGAGACCCAGTACTTC
TRBJ1-5	TRBV12-3/TRBV12-4	-	many	CASSWGGGQPQHF	TGTGCCAGCAGTTGGGGCGGGGGTCAGCCCCAGCATTTT
TRBJ2-4	TRBV5-4	-	many	CASSLDGGGGPWAKNIQYF	TGTGCCAGCAGCTTGGATGGGGGGGGGGGCCCATGGGCCAAAAACATTCAGTACTTC
TRBJ2-3	TRBV20-1	-	few	CSANLRTDTDTQYF	TGCAGTGCTAACCTTAGGACAGACACAGATACGCAGTATTTT
TRBJ2-2	TRBV7-8	TRBD2	many	CASSLRREGITGELFF	TGTGCCAGCAGCTTACGGCGGGAGGGGATCACCGGGGAGCTGTTTTTT
TRBJ2-1	TRBV18	TRBD1	-	CAGSKDEGALFHEQFF	TGTGCCGGCTCAAAGGACGAGGGGGCGCTCTTTCACGAGCAGTTCTTC
TRBJ2-1	TRBV7-9	-	many	CASSLPGGGYNEQFF	TGTGCCAGCAGCTTACCAGGCGGTGGCTACAATGAGCAGTTCTTC
TRBJ1-1	TRBV7-2	-	many	CASSSGRPGAEAFF	TGTGCCAGCAGCTCCGGACGGCCAGGCGCTGAAGCTTTCTTT
TRBJ1-5	TRBV19	-	many	CASIPRGASTQPQHF	TGTGCCAGTATCCCTCGGGGGGCTAGTACCCAGCCCCAGCATTTT
TRBJ1-1	TRBV30	TRBD1	many	CAWNRGGTNTEAFF	TGTGCCTGGAATAGAGGGGGCACGAACACTGAAGCTTTCTTT
TRBJ1-2	TRBV12-3/TRBV12-4	-	many	CASTKGTHYGYTF	TGTGCCAGCACCAAGGGGACGCACTATGGCTACACCTTC
TRBJ1-2	TRBV7-2	-	once	CASSLANGLIYGYTF	TGTGCCAGCAGCTTAGCTAATGGACTCATCTATGGCTACACCTTC
TRBJ2-2	TRBV7-3	TRBD2	many	CASSPGLAGSNTGELFF	TGTGCCAGCAGCCCGGGACTAGCGGGATCGAACACCGGGGAGCTGTTTTTT
TRBJ2-1	TRBV5-6	-	many	CASSLGGSGVNEQFF	TGTGCCAGCAGCTTGGGGGGCTCAGGGGTAAATGAGCAGTTCTTC
TRBJ2-5	TRBV5-4	-	many	CASSSRDSETQYF	TGTGCCAGCAGCTCGCGAGACAGTGAGACCCAGTACTTC
TRBJ2-1	TRBV4-2	TRBD2	-	CASSQGSPGLAGGEQFF	TGTGCCAGCAGCCAAGGTTCCCCGGGACTAGCGGGAGGTGAGCAGTTCTTC
TRBJ1-2	TRBV3-1	-	many	CASSQDGGAGFNYGYTF	TGTGCCAGCAGCCAAGATGGCGGGGCAGGGTTCAATTATGGCTACACCTTC
TRBJ2-5	TRBV6-5	TRBD1	many	CASKRTGGISSETQYF	TGTGCCAGCAAACGGACAGGGGGCATCTCCAGTGAGACCCAGTACTTC
TRBJ2-5	TRBV7-9	TRBD1	many	CASSLGARSGGQETQYF	TGTGCCAGCAGCTTAGGGGCCCGGTCAGGGGGCCAAGAGACCCAGTACTTC
TRBJ2-7	TRBV7-2	-	few	CASSPSIADYEQYF	TGTGCCAGCAGCCCCTCCATTGCAGACTACGAGCAGTACTTC
TRBJ2-7	TRBV11-2	TRBD1	many	CASSLLGQTYEQYF	TGTGCCAGCAGCCTATTGGGACAGACCTACGAGCAGTACTTC
TRBJ2-3	TRBV7-2	TRBD1	many	CASSLSALGQGADTQYF	TGTGCCAGCAGCTTGAGCGCTTTGGGACAGGGGGCAGATACGCAGTATTTT
TRBJ2-6	TRBV4-3	-	many	CASSQVAYSGANVLTF	TGCGCCAGCAGCCAAGTAGCATACTCTGGGGCCAACGTCCTGACTTTC
TRBJ2-7	TRBV4-1	-	many	CASSRGDLSSYEQYF	TGCGCCAGCAGCCGGGGGGACCTGAGCTCCTACGAGCAGTACTTC